This T cell receptor beta chain was obtained from a study of Graves' ophthalmopathy and Graves' hyperthyroidism. From RNA, the CDR3 regions of TCR beta chains were amplified and sequenced. RT-PCR with HTBI primers came first, then second-round multiplex PCR. TCRdb reprocessed the multiplex PCR reads with MiXCR, giving one entry per CDR3 protein. The sample consists of 600,000 to 650,000 distinct CDR3 sequences, over 20% of them appearing once. The V segment lost 3 bases and the J segment 7 bases; nucleotides outside the gene matches: 9. Germline V gives CDR1 SQVTM, CDR2 ANQGSEA. This CDR3 comprises 14 residues. This clonotype has ten or more counts.

The chain employs TRBV29-1 and TRBJ1-5, with 7 positions matching TRBD1. The sample comprised peripheral blood. The sequence came from a woman aged 18-35 years with stable Graves' hyperthyroidism. Some clones in this sample may be carry-over from other donors' samples. The CDR3: CSVEGGTVGQPQHF. The CDR3 DNA reads as TGCAGCGTTGAGGGTGGGACAGTTGGGCAGCCCCAGCATTTT.